A selection of T cell receptor beta chains follows, all from one sample in a study of shared clonotypes between healthy human individuals. The repertoire was sequenced with immunoSEQ multiplex PCR; TCRdb's copy has only in-frame clones and lacks some. The sample records 2.5 million or so clones, just over 90% being singletons. Input material: naive CD4+ T cells sorted from blood. All receptors derive from a young man in good health. CDR3s include the opening cysteine and the closing phenylalanine or tryptophan. Fields, in order: J gene, D gene, V gene, clone size, CDR3 protein, CDR3 DNA. D genes are given only for firm matches. The size field is filled for only some rows; it gives once, few, many or a size class.

>TRBJ2-3|-|TRBV14|-
CASSPRHITSTDTQYF
TGTGCCAGCAGCCCCCGTCACATAACGTCCACAGATACGCAGTATTTT
>TRBJ2-7|-|TRBV11-2|-
CASSLAGRGGSYEQYF
TGTGCCAGCAGCTTAGCCGGCAGGGGGGGATCCTACGAGCAGTACTTC
>TRBJ2-2|TRBD1|TRBV7-9|once
CASSFMGTGYTGELFF
TGTGCCAGCAGCTTTATGGGGACAGGTTACACCGGGGAGCTGTTTTTT
>TRBJ2-5|TRBD2|TRBV9|-
CASSVLPALGGRLVTQYF
TGTGCCAGCAGCGTACTACCCGCACTAGGCGGGAGGTTGGTGACCCAGTACTTC
>TRBJ2-2|-|TRBV6-1|-
CASTQGRPQTGELFF
TGTGCCAGCACTCAGGGACGGCCTCAGACCGGGGAGCTGTTTTTT
>TRBJ1-4|TRBD1|TRBV6-6|-
CASTRTGGRANEKLFF
TGTGCCAGCACCCGGACAGGGGGAAGAGCTAATGAAAAACTGTTTTTT
>TRBJ1-4|TRBD1|TRBV7-2|-
CASSQGGVGEKLFF
TGTGCCAGCAGCCAGGGGGGGGTTGGTGAAAAACTGTTTTTT
>TRBJ2-7|-|TRBV7-6|-
CASSLEDGFYEQYF
TGTGCCAGCAGCTTAGAAGACGGATTCTACGAGCAGTACTTC
>TRBJ1-4|-|TRBV18|-
CASSPLRGEKLFF
TGTGCCAGCTCACCATTAAGAGGTGAAAAACTGTTTTTT
>TRBJ2-1|TRBD2|TRBV5-1|-
CASSARLAGGAGGQFF
TGCGCCAGCAGCGCCCGACTAGCGGGGGGCGCAGGGGGGCAGTTCTTC
>TRBJ2-5|-|TRBV5-1|-
CASRTGPQETQYF
TGCGCCAGCAGAACGGGACCCCAAGAGACCCAGTACTTC
>TRBJ1-2|-|TRBV29-1|-
CSVHSSIGYTF
TGCAGCGTACACAGTTCTATAGGCTACACCTTC
>TRBJ1-1|-|TRBV6-1|few
CASSSMNTEAFF
TGTGCCAGCAGCAGCATGAACACTGAAGCTTTCTTT
>TRBJ1-6|TRBD1|TRBV6-5|-
CASSYGTGGMNSPLHF
TGTGCCAGCAGTTACGGGACAGGGGGTATGAATTCACCCCTCCACTTT
>TRBJ2-1|TRBD2|TRBV14|-
CASSGRGGLARNEQFF
TGTGCCAGCAGCGGGCGGGGGGGACTCGCCCGAAATGAGCAGTTCTTC
>TRBJ2-3|-|TRBV6-5|-
CASRRSDTQYF
TGTGCCAGCCGCCGCTCGGATACGCAGTATTTT
>TRBJ2-2|-|TRBV9|-
CASSVVGLGGELFF
TGTGCCAGCAGCGTAGTGGGGTTGGGCGGGGAGCTGTTTTTT
>TRBJ1-4|-|TRBV6-6|-
CASTRGREEKLFF
TGTGCCAGCACTAGGGGCCGGGAAGAAAAACTGTTTTTT
>TRBJ2-7|TRBD1|TRBV2|-
CASSGQGRNEQYF
TGTGCCAGCAGTGGACAGGGGCGGAACGAGCAGTACTTC
>TRBJ2-3|-|TRBV12-2|-
CASRLKAETGAGSGDTQYF
TGTGCAAGTCGCTTAAAGGCTGAAACAGGGGCGGGTTCCGGAGATACGCAGTATTTT
>TRBJ1-2|-|TRBV7-2|-
CASSPDKYHGYTF
TGTGCCAGCAGCCCGGACAAATACCATGGCTACACCTTC
>TRBJ2-3|TRBD2|TRBV7-2|once
CASSFEVAGGQNTQYF
TGTGCCAGCAGCTTTGAGGTAGCGGGAGGGCAAAATACGCAGTATTTT
>TRBJ2-5|-|TRBV7-2|-
CASRDSGGGKTQYF
TGTGCCAGCAGAGATTCGGGGGGCGGGAAGACCCAGTACTTC
>TRBJ2-7|TRBD1|TRBV5-6|-
CASSQDRALTEQYF
TGTGCCAGCAGCCAGGACAGGGCCTTAACCGAGCAGTACTTC
>TRBJ1-2|-|TRBV10-3|few
CAINQGRGYTF
TGTGCCATCAATCAGGGGCGAGGCTACACCTTC
>TRBJ2-7|TRBD2|TRBV30|-
CAWSVSAGGYEQYF
TGTGCCTGGAGTGTATCAGCGGGGGGGTACGAGCAGTACTTC
>TRBJ2-3|-|TRBV19|-
CASSGGFRTDTQYF
TGTGCCAGTAGTGGCGGGTTCAGGACAGATACGCAGTATTTT
>TRBJ2-1|TRBD2|TRBV5-4|-
CAIRWLAGDNEQFF
TGTGCCATACGGTGGCTAGCGGGGGACAATGAGCAGTTCTTC
>TRBJ2-7|-|TRBV28|-
CASRGTRSTYEQYF
TGTGCCAGCAGGGGGACCCGCAGTACCTACGAGCAGTACTTC
>TRBJ2-7|-|TRBV21-1|-
CASSKEGTDPPGEQYF
TGTGCCAGCAGCAAAGAGGGAACAGACCCTCCGGGCGAGCAGTACTTC
>TRBJ1-1|-|TRBV6-1|-
CASSSEGRMNTEAFF
TGTGCCAGTTCATCGGAGGGCAGAATGAACACTGAAGCTTTCTTT
>TRBJ1-2|-|TRBV7-9|-
CASSLALIYDNYGYTF
TGTGCCAGCAGCTTAGCCCTGATTTATGATAACTATGGCTACACCTTC
>TRBJ2-7|TRBD1|TRBV2|-
CASSESWQGAQEQYF
TGTGCCAGCAGTGAATCCTGGCAGGGGGCACAGGAGCAGTACTTC
>TRBJ2-2|-|TRBV12-5|-
CASGLAPKAGGGVGRHQYTGELFF
TGTGCTAGTGGTTTGGCGCCAAAGGCAGGGGGAGGGGTCGGGAGACACCAATACACCGGGGAGCTGTTTTTT
>TRBJ1-3|-|TRBV7-6|-
CASSLAGVGGLPGNTIYF
TGTGCCAGCAGCTTAGCAGGCGTGGGGGGGCTTCCTGGAAACACCATATATTTT
>TRBJ2-1|-|TRBV7-8|-
CASSLMLTLAGNEQFF
TGTGCCAGCAGCTTAATGCTTACCCTAGCCGGCAATGAGCAGTTCTTC
>TRBJ1-5|-|TRBV15|-
CATSRDIMQPQHF
TGTGCCACCAGCAGAGATATCATGCAGCCCCAGCATTTT
>TRBJ2-5|-|TRBV2|-
CASSEQGSQETQYF
TGTGCCAGCAGTGAACAGGGCAGCCAAGAGACCCAGTACTTC
>TRBJ2-5|TRBD1|TRBV2|-
CASRTGTGRTETQYF
TGTGCCAGCCGGACCGGGACAGGGCGGACGGAGACCCAGTACTTC
>TRBJ2-1|TRBD2|TRBV11-2|-
CASSLVGTSGSTVNEQFF
TGTGCCAGCAGCTTAGTGGGGACTAGCGGGAGTACGGTCAATGAGCAGTTCTTC
>TRBJ2-2|-|TRBV18|-
CASSGAAGELFF
TGTGCCAGCTCAGGGGCGGCCGGGGAGCTGTTTTTT
>TRBJ1-1|-|TRBV18|-
CASSPTGPRLNTEAFF
TGTGCCAGCTCACCAACCGGCCCCAGATTGAACACTGAAGCTTTCTTT
>TRBJ2-3|-|TRBV5-1|-
CASSLGRREDTQYF
TGCGCCAGCAGCTTGGGTCGCAGGGAGGATACGCAGTATTTT
>TRBJ1-2|TRBD1|TRBV7-9|-
CASSPAGTGGKGYTF
TGTGCCAGCAGCCCGGCCGGGACAGGGGGTAAAGGCTACACCTTC
>TRBJ2-5|TRBD1|TRBV5-1|-
CASSPTGGDETQYF
TGCGCCAGCAGCCCAACAGGGGGCGATGAGACCCAGTACTTC
>TRBJ1-1|-|TRBV19|-
CASSSPAEAFF
TGTGCCAGTAGTAGCCCAGCAGAAGCTTTCTTT
>TRBJ2-1|-|TRBV4-1|-
CASSQIQGVEQFF
TGCGCCAGCAGCCAGATACAGGGTGTTGAGCAGTTCTTC
>TRBJ1-3|-|TRBV5-5|-
CASSSLLGGPGNTIYF
TGTGCCAGCAGCTCACTCCTTGGGGGTCCTGGAAACACCATATATTTT
>TRBJ2-2|-|TRBV15|-
CATSRAPGVATGELFF
TGTGCCACCAGCAGAGCCCCCGGAGTAGCCACCGGGGAGCTGTTTTTT
>TRBJ2-5|TRBD1|TRBV7-9|-
CASSLGLRGQEETQYF
TGTGCCAGCAGCTTAGGGCTCAGGGGGCAAGAAGAGACCCAGTACTTC